This note documents a single TCR beta chain sequence. V lost 1 base and J 5 bases, leaving 18 bases between the germline ends. The CDR3 totals 16 residues. From germline, CDR1 is LNHDA and CDR2 SQIVND (reference sequence). Assay: immunoSEQ multiplex PCR; the TCRdb copy retains only in-frame clones and omits some. The sample has under 50,000 clones; around 90% are singletons. The sample comes from a study of T cell changes during pregnancy in multiple sclerosis. The chain recombines TRBV19 with TRBJ2-7; perhaps TRBD2 as D (5 bases). This receptor was identified in a female donor with multiple sclerosis, enrolled in a pregnancy study. The material sequenced was CD4+ T cells from peripheral blood mononuclear cells, taken in the first trimester of pregnancy. The CDR3 DNA follows: TGTGCCAGTAGTATAGTTGGAGGAGATAACGTTAACGAGCAGTACTTC. As protein: CASSIVGGDNVNEQYF.